What follows describes a single TCR beta chain. Its target is not known. This sequence may be a read error, since a much larger clone differs from it by one base. This record comes from a study of read filtering for tumor transcriptome and immune sequencing. General study results and limits: Even smaller IR-seq throughput identified most shared clonotypes.

The CDR3 loop spans 13 amino acids. Germline CDR1 and CDR2: MDHEN and SYDVKM. From approximately 430 ng of RNA, a library with molecular barcoded alpha/delta and beta/gamma adaptors was made. TCRdb redid the calling of the reads with MiXCR, one entry per CDR3 protein. The sample shows about 60,000 distinct CDR3 sequences, roughly 14% of them seen only once. The TCR sequence derives from a donor aged 40 or over with multiple myeloma. The rearrangement links TRBV28 to TRBJ1-2; no definite D call. The sample taken for sequencing was a population of CD138-negative cells sorted from bone marrow. This chain's CDR3 is CVSSGGPDRGYTF. DNA of the CDR3: TGTGTCAGCAGCGGCGGACCGGATAGAGGCTACACCTTC.